The T cell receptor (beta chain) under discussion was sequenced for a study of CD8+CD57+ T cells in acquired aplastic anemia. Background on the study: Sorted CD4+ and CD8+ cells yielded around 3.2 ug of DNA on average. There were roughly 10 million reads, on average, for CD4+ cells from healthy donors.

J was trimmed by 4 bases and V by 4 bases; bases with no gene match: 0. Germline V lookup: CDR1 SEHNR, CDR2 FQNEAQ (reference sequence). CDR3 length equals 14 residues. Whole-study results and caveats: It was found that roughly 29 CD8+ CDR3 sequences were shared between patients and controls. Levels of CD8+ Simpson's diversity were not significantly distinct in patients versus controls.

The template for TCR beta VDJ and CDR3 sequence profiling was genomic DNA. TCRdb re-called the reads with MiXCR, one entry per CDR3 protein. Among about 180,000 distinct CDR3 sequences listed, 46% were seen once. This clonotype was observed at least ten times. Its cognate antigen is unknown. The clonotype originates from a human donor in good health. The sample comprised sorted CD4+, CD8+, or CD8+CD57+ T cells (not recorded which) from PBMCs. V is TRBV7-9 and J is TRBJ2-5, with TRBD2 identical over 13 bases. The CDR3 DNA reads as TGTGCCAGCAGCTGGACTAGCGGGAGAGAGACCCAGTACTTC. This gives the protein CASSWTSGRETQYF.